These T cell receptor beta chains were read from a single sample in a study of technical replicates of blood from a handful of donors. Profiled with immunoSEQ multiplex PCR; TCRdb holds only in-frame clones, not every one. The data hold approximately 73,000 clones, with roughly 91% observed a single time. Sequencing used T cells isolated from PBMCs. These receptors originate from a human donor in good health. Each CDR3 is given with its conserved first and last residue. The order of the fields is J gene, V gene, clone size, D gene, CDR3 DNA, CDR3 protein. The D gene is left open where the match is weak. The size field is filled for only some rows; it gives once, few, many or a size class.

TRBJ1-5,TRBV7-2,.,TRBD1,TGTGCCAGCAGCCCCCCGGGACAGAATAGCAATCAGCCCCAGCATTTT,CASSPPGQNSNQPQHF
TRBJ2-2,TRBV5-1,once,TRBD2,TGCGCCAGCAGCCCTAGCGGGGTATCAAACACCGGGGAGCTGTTTTTT,CASSPSGVSNTGELFF
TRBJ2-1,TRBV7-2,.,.,TGTGCCAGCAGCTTAGTAGGGAGGGGGGTCTCCTACAATGAGCAGTTCTTC,CASSLVGRGVSYNEQFF
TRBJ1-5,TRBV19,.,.,TGTGCCAGTAGTATAGTCTACGCGGGCAATCAGCCCCAGCATTTT,CASSIVYAGNQPQHF
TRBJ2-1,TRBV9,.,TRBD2,TGTGCCAGCAGCCCGAGCGGGACTAGCGACTACAATGAGCAGTTCTTC,CASSPSGTSDYNEQFF
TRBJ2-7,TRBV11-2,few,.,TGTGCCAGCAGGGCCTCCTACGAGCAGTACTTC,CASRASYEQYF
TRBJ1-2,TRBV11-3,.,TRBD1,TGTGCCAGCAGCTCGACAGGGAACTATGGCTACACCTTC,CASSSTGNYGYTF
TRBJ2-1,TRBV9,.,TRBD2,TGTGCCAGCAGCCCGGGACTAGCGGCCTCCTACAATGAGCAGTTCTTC,CASSPGLAASYNEQFF
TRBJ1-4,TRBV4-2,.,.,TGTGCCAGCAGTCAGACAGGAAAGTATGCAACTAATGAAAAACTGTTTTTT,CASSQTGKYATNEKLFF
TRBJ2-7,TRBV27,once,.,TGTGCCAGCAGTAAAACAGGGCCCTACGAGCAGTACTTC,CASSKTGPYEQYF
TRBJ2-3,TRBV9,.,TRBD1,TGTGCCAGCAGCTTCGGACAGGGGGTAGTAGATACGCAGTATTTT,CASSFGQGVVDTQYF
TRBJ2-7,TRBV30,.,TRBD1,TGTGCCTGGGTACCCTGGGGGACAGTCTACGAGCAGTACTTC,CAWVPWGTVYEQYF